A selection of T cell receptor beta chains follows, all from one sample in a study of blood T cell repertoires in COVID-19. Sequencing was performed with immunoSEQ multiplex PCR; in TCRdb, only in-frame clones are kept and a portion is missing. The repertoire has about 290,000 clones, roughly 89% of them found once; the top ten carry approximately 10%. The material sequenced was peripheral blood. The receptors stem from a woman aged 25 to 45 with COVID-19, enrolled during active disease. CDR3s include the opening cysteine and the closing phenylalanine or tryptophan. A D gene is named only where the DNA matches it firmly. Rows give clone size only sometimes, using once, few, many, or a class for an expanded clone.

V: TRBV27
size: -
J: TRBJ2-3
D: TRBD2
CDR3: CASSLIGRGATDTQYF
DNA: TGTGCCAGCAGTTTAATTGGGCGGGGGGCCACAGATACGCAGTATTTT

V: TRBV2
size: -
J: TRBJ2-5
D: TRBD2
CDR3: CASSDSGGGTQYF
DNA: TGTGCCAGCAGTGATAGCGGGGGTGGGACCCAGTACTTC

V: TRBV19
size: -
J: TRBJ1-2
D: TRBD1
CDR3: CASSIAGTAIYGYTF
DNA: TGTGCCAGTAGTATAGCGGGGACAGCTATCTATGGCTACACCTTC

V: TRBV5-1
size: few
J: TRBJ1-6
D: -
CDR3: CASSLVATTGSRYNSPLHF
DNA: TGCGCCAGCAGCTTGGTGGCGACAACAGGGAGCCGTTATAATTCACCCCTCCACTTT

V: TRBV4-1
size: -
J: TRBJ1-1
D: TRBD1
CDR3: CASSPRDRGFTEAFF
DNA: TGCGCCAGCAGCCCCAGGGACAGGGGGTTCACTGAAGCTTTCTTT

V: TRBV2
size: -
J: TRBJ2-3
D: TRBD1
CDR3: CASSTGTGGVDTQYF
DNA: TGTGCCAGCAGCACCGGGACAGGGGGCGTAGATACGCAGTATTTT

V: TRBV29-1
size: -
J: TRBJ1-2
D: TRBD1
CDR3: CSVEDRGPAGYTF
DNA: TGCAGCGTTGAAGACAGGGGGCCGGCGGGCTACACCTTC

V: TRBV7-9
size: -
J: TRBJ2-3
D: TRBD2
CDR3: CASSLAMRGGLDTQYF
DNA: TGTGCCAGCAGCTTAGCGATGCGGGGGGGCTTAGATACGCAGTATTTT

V: TRBV5-1
size: -
J: TRBJ2-3
D: -
CDR3: CASSWLARSTDTQYF
DNA: TGCGCCAGCAGCTGGCTAGCTCGAAGCACAGATACGCAGTATTTT

V: TRBV19
size: -
J: TRBJ1-1
D: TRBD1
CDR3: CATQHPWTGLNEAFF
DNA: TGTGCCACCCAACACCCATGGACAGGATTAAATGAAGCTTTCTTT

V: TRBV10-2
size: -
J: TRBJ2-7
D: -
CDR3: CASLRGGEQYF
DNA: TGCGCCAGCCTAAGGGGTGGCGAGCAGTACTTC

V: TRBV18
size: -
J: TRBJ2-1
D: -
CDR3: CASSPPSTYNEQFF
DNA: TGTGCCAGCTCACCACCGTCCACCTACAATGAGCAGTTCTTC

V: TRBV5-1
size: -
J: TRBJ2-6
D: TRBD1
CDR3: CASSFGTGLSSGANVLTF
DNA: TGCGCCAGCAGCTTCGGGACAGGGTTAAGTTCTGGGGCCAACGTCCTGACTTTC

V: TRBV4-1
size: -
J: TRBJ1-4
D: -
CDR3: CASSQPIPQGVNEKLFF
DNA: TGCGCCAGCAGCCAACCCATCCCACAGGGCGTTAATGAAAAACTGTTTTTT

V: TRBV27
size: -
J: TRBJ1-4
D: TRBD1
CDR3: CASSLLPRRGRANEKLFF
DNA: TGTGCCAGCAGTTTATTGCCCCGCAGGGGGCGGGCTAATGAAAAACTGTTTTTT

V: TRBV27
size: -
J: TRBJ1-1
D: -
CDR3: CASSPGLRNTEAFF
DNA: TGTGCCAGCAGTCCTGGACTCCGGAACACTGAAGCTTTCTTT

V: TRBV4-1
size: -
J: TRBJ1-2
D: -
CDR3: CASSQGGHGYTF
DNA: TGCGCCAGCAGCCAAGGAGGGCATGGCTACACCTTC

V: TRBV29-1
size: -
J: TRBJ2-3
D: TRBD1
CDR3: CSVEDVSGGQRARTDTQYF
DNA: TGCAGCGTTGAAGATGTTTCAGGGGGCCAGAGGGCACGCACAGATACGCAGTATTTT

V: TRBV29-1
size: -
J: TRBJ1-4
D: -
CDR3: CSVEGEVREKLFF
DNA: TGCAGCGTCGAGGGGGAAGTACGTGAAAAACTGTTTTTT

V: TRBV6-6
size: once
J: TRBJ2-1
D: TRBD1
CDR3: CASSLGQGLTEQFF
DNA: TGTGCCAGCAGTCTTGGACAGGGATTAACTGAGCAGTTCTTC

V: TRBV7-6
size: -
J: TRBJ1-1
D: -
CDR3: CASSLETVGGSTEAFF
DNA: TGTGCCAGCAGCTTAGAGACTGTCGGGGGGTCCACTGAAGCTTTCTTT

V: TRBV19
size: once
J: TRBJ1-5
D: TRBD1
CDR3: CASSSQRDRINQPQHF
DNA: TGTGCCAGTAGTAGTCAAAGGGACAGGATCAATCAGCCCCAGCATTTT

V: TRBV6-1
size: -
J: TRBJ1-2
D: -
CDR3: CASSEFGQPDLSF
DNA: TGTGCCAGCAGTGAATTTGGACAGCCGGACCTCTCCTTC

V: TRBV19
size: -
J: TRBJ1-1
D: -
CDR3: CASSIAYRVAEAFF
DNA: TGTGCCAGTAGTATAGCCTACAGGGTTGCTGAAGCTTTCTTT

V: TRBV15
size: -
J: TRBJ2-7
D: TRBD1
CDR3: CATSRDREGTDYEQYF
DNA: TGTGCCACCAGCAGAGATCGTGAGGGGACAGACTACGAGCAGTACTTC

V: TRBV18
size: -
J: TRBJ1-3
D: -
CDR3: CASSPPIGNTIYF
DNA: TGTGCCAGCTCACCTCCAATTGGAAACACCATATATTTT

V: TRBV7-2
size: -
J: TRBJ1-1
D: TRBD1
CDR3: CASIPRTGVEYTEAFF
DNA: TGTGCCAGCATCCCTCGAACAGGGGTGGAGTACACTGAAGCTTTCTTT

V: TRBV6-1
size: -
J: TRBJ1-2
D: TRBD1
CDR3: CASSGGTGWNYGYTF
DNA: TGTGCCAGCAGTGGGGGGACAGGGTGGAACTATGGCTACACCTTC

V: TRBV28
size: once
J: TRBJ2-4
D: -
CDR3: CASTTSPLHIQYF
DNA: TGTGCCAGCACCACTTCCCCTCTCCACATTCAGTACTTC

V: TRBV5-4
size: -
J: TRBJ2-3
D: -
CDR3: CASSLWQLVGTDTQYF
DNA: TGTGCCAGCAGCTTATGGCAGTTGGTTGGCACAGATACGCAGTATTTT

V: TRBV14
size: once
J: TRBJ1-1
D: TRBD1
CDR3: CASSYYRGTEAFF
DNA: TGTGCCAGCAGCTACTACAGGGGGACTGAAGCTTTCTTT

V: TRBV10-2
size: once
J: TRBJ2-5
D: -
CDR3: CASSEWLGGGQETQYF
DNA: TGCGCCAGCAGTGAGTGGTTGGGGGGTGGACAAGAGACCCAGTACTTC

V: TRBV6-5
size: -
J: TRBJ1-5
D: -
CDR3: CASSYSYSVGQPQHF
DNA: TGTGCCAGCAGTTACTCATATAGCGTGGGTCAGCCCCAGCATTTT

V: TRBV13
size: -
J: TRBJ2-5
D: -
CDR3: CASSLGQQETQYF
DNA: TGTGCCAGCAGCTTGGGGCAGCAAGAGACCCAGTACTTC

V: TRBV4-1
size: -
J: TRBJ1-2
D: -
CDR3: CASSQDRENYGYTF
DNA: TGCGCCAGCAGCCAAGATCGAGAAAACTATGGCTACACCTTC